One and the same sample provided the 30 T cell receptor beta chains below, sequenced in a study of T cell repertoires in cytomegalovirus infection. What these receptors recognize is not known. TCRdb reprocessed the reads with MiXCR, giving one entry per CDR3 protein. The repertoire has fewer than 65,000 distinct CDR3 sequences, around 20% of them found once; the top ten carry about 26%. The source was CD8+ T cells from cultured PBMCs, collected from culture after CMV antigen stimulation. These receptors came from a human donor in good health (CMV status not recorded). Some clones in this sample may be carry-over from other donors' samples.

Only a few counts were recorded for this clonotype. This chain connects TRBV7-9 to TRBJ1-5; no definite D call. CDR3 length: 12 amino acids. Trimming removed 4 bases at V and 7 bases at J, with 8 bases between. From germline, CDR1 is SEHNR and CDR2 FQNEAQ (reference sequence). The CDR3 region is CASSSPGQPQHF. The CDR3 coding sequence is TGTGCCAGCAGCTCGCCTGGGCAGCCCCAGCATTTT.

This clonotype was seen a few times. CDR3 in DNA: TGCAGTGCCACTCTAGCGGGGGGGTTCCCTGAGCAGTTCTTC. Amino acid sequence: CSATLAGGFPEQFF. The rearrangement uses TRBV20-1 and TRBJ2-1; 12 bases fit TRBD2. CDR1 DFQATT and CDR2 SNEGSKA come from the germline V gene (reference sequence). CDR3 length: 14 residues. The V gene end was trimmed by 6 bases and the J gene end by 9 bases; junction bases not matched to a gene: 9.

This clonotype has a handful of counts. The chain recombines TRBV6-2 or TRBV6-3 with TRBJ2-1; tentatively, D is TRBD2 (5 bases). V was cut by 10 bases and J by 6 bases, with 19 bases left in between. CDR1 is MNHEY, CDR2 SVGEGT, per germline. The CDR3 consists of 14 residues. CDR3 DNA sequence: TGTGCCACTTCAATCGGGCCCGGGGTCAATGAGCAGTTCTTC. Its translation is CATSIGPGVNEQFF.

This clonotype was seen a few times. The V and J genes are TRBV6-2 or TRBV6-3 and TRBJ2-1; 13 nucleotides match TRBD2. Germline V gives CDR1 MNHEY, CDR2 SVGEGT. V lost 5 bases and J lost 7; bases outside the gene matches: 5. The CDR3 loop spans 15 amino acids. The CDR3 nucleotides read TGTGCCAGCAGTCGACTAGCGGGAGGAGAAAATGAGCAGTTCTTC. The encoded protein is CASSRLAGGENEQFF.

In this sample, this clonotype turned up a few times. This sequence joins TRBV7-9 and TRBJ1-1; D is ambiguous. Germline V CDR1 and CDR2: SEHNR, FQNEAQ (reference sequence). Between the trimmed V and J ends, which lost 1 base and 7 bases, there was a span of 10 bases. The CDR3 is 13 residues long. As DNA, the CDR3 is TGTGCCAGCAGCTTAGGTTGGCTTGGTGAAGCTTTCTTT. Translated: CASSLGWLGEAFF.

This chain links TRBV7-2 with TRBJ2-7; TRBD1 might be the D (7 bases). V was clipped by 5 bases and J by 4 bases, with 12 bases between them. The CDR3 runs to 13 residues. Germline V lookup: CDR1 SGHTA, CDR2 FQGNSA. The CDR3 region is CASSAGGQYEQYF. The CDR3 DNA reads TGTGCCAGCAGCGCAGGGGGGCAATACGAGCAGTACTTC.

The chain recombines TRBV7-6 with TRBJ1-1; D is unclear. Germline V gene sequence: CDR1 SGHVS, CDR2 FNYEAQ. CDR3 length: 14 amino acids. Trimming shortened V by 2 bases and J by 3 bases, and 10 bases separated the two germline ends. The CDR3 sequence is CASSLLGRDTEAFF. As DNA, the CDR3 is TGTGCCAGCAGCTTATTAGGAAGGGACACTGAAGCTTTCTTT.

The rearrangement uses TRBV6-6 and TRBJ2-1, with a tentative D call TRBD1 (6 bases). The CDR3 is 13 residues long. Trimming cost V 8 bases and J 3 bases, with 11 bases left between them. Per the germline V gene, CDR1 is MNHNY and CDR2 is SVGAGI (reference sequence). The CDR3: CASVLGHYNEQFF. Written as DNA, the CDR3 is TGTGCCAGCGTTCTGGGACACTACAATGAGCAGTTCTTC.

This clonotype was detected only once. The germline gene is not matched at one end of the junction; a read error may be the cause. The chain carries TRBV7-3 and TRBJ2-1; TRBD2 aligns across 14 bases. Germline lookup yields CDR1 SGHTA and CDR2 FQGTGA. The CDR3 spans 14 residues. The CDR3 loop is CASSRLGTSGSILF. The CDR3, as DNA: TGTGCCAGCAGCCGGCTTGGGACTAGCGGGAGTATACTCTTC.

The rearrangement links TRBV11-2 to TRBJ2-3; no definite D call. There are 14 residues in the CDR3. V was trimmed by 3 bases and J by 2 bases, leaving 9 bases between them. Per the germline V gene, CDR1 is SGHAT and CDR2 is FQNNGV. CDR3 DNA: TGTGCCAGCAGCTTGGGCCCGAACACAGATACGCAGTATTTT. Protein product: CASSLGPNTDTQYF.

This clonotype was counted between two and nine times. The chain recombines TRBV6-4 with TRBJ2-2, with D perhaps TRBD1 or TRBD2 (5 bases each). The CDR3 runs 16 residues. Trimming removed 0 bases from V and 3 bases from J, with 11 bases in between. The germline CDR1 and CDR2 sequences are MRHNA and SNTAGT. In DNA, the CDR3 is TGTGCCAGCAGTGACTCATCTGGGGGTGACACCGGGGAGCTGTTTTTT. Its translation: CASSDSSGGDTGELFF.

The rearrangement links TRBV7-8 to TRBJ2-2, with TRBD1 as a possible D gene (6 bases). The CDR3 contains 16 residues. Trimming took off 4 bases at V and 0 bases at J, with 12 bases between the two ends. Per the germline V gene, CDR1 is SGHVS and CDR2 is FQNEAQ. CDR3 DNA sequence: TGTGCCAGCAGCTCGATCAACAGGGCGAACACCGGGGAGCTGTTTTTT. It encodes CASSSINRANTGELFF. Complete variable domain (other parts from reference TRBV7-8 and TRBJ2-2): GAGVSQSPRYKVAKRGQDVALRCDPISGHVSLFWYQQALGQGPEFLTYFQNEAQLDKSGLPSDRFFAERPEGSVSTLKIQRTQQEDSAVYLCASSSINRANTGELFFGEGSRLTVL.

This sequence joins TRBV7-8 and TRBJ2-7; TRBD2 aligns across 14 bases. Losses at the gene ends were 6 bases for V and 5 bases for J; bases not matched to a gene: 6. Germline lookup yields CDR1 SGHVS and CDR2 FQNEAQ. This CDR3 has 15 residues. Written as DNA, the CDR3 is TGTGCCAGCAGTCAGACTAGCGGGAGGGCCAACGAGCAGTACTTC. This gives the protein CASSQTSGRANEQYF.

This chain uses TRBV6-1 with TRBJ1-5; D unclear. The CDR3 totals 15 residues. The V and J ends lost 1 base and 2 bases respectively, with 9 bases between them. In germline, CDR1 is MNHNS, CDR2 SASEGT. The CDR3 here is CASSEVRGGNQPQHF. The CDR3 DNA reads TGTGCCAGCAGTGAAGTTCGGGGAGGCAATCAGCCCCAGCATTTT.

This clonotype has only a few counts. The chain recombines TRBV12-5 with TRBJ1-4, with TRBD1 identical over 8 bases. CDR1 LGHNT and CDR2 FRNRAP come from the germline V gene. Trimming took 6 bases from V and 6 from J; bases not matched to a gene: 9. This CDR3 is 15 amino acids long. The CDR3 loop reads CASGSPGQEYEKLFF. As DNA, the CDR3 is TGTGCTAGTGGATCCCCGGGACAGGAATATGAAAAACTGTTTTTT. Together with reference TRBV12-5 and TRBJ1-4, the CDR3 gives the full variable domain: DARVTQTPRHKVTEMGQEVTMRCQPILGHNTVFWYRQTMMQGLELLAYFRNRAPLDDSGMPKDRFSAEMPDATLATLKIQPSEPRDSAVYFCASGSPGQEYEKLFFGSGTQLSVL.

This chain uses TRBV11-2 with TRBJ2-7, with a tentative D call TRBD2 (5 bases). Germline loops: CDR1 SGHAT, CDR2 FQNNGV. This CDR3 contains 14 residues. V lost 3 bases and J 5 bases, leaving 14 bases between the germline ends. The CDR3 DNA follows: TGTGCCAGCAGCTTTAGCGTGGCCGGGAACGAGCAGTACTTC. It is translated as CASSFSVAGNEQYF.

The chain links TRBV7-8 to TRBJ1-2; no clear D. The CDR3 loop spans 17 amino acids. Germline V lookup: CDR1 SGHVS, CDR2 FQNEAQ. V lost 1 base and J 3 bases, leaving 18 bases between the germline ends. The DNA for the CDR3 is TGTGCCAGCAGCTTAGTAGGGTCGCTTACCGTGGACTATGGCTACACCTTC. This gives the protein CASSLVGSLTVDYGYTF.

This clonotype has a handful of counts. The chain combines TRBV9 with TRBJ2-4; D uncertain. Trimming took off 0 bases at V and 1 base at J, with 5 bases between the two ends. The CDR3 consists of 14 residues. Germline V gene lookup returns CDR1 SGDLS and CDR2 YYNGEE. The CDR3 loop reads CASSVGFAKNIQYF. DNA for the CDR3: TGTGCCAGCAGCGTAGGGTTTGCCAAAAACATTCAGTACTTC.

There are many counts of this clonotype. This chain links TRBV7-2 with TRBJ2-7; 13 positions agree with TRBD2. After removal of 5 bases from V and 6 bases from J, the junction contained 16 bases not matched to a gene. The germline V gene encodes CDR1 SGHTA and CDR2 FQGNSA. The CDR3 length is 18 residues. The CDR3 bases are TGTGCCAGCAGCCGTCTAAGAACCGGGACTAGCGGGAATCTCGAGCAGTACTTC. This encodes CASSRLRTGTSGNLEQYF.

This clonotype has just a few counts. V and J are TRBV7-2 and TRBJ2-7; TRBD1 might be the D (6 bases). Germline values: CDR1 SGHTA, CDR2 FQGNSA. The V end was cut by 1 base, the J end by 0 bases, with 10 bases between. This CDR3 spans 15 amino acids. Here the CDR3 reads CASSLGMGASYEQYF. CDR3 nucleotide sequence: TGTGCCAGCAGCTTAGGAATGGGGGCCTCCTACGAGCAGTACTTC.

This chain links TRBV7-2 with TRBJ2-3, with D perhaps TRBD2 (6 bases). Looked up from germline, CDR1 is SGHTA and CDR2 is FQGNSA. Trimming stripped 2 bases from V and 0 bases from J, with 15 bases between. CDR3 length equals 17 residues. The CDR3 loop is CASSLNRGLASTDTQYF. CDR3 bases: TGTGCCAGCAGCTTAAATCGTGGGCTAGCGAGCACAGATACGCAGTATTTT.

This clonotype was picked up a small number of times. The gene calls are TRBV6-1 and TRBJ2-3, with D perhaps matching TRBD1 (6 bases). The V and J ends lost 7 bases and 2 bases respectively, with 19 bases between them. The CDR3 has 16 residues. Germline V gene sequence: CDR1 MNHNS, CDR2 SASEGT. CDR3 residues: CASIPQGPGPTDTQYF. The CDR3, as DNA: TGTGCCAGCATCCCACAGGGCCCAGGGCCCACAGATACGCAGTATTTT.

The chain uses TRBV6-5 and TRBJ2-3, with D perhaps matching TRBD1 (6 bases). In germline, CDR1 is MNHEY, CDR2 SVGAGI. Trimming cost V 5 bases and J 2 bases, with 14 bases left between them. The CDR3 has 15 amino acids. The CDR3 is CASSIQGPYTDTQYF. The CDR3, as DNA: TGTGCCAGCAGTATACAGGGTCCCTACACAGATACGCAGTATTTT.

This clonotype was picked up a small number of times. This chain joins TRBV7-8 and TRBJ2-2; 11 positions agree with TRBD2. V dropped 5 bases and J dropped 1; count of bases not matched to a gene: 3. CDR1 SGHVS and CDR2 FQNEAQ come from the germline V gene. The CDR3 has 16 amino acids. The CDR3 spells CASSQTSGRNTGELFF. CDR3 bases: TGTGCCAGCAGCCAAACTAGCGGGAGGAACACCGGGGAGCTGTTTTTT.

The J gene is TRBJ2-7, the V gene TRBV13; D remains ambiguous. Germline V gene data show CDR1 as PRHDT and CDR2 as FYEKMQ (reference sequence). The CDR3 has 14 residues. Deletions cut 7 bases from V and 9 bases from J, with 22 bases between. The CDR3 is CASTPHRGLTGQYF. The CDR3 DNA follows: TGTGCCAGCACCCCTCACAGAGGCCTCACCGGGCAGTACTTC.

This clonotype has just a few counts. CDR3 nucleotide sequence: TGCAGCGTTGAAGGACTAGCGGGAGTAGACTACGAGCAGTACTTC. Translating it yields CSVEGLAGVDYEQYF. This sequence joins TRBV29-1 and TRBJ2-7, with 12 positions matching TRBD2. This CDR3 is 15 amino acids long. Germline-derived CDR1 and CDR2 are SQVTM and ANQGSEA. V shed 1 base and J 3 bases; nucleotides not matched to a gene: 4.

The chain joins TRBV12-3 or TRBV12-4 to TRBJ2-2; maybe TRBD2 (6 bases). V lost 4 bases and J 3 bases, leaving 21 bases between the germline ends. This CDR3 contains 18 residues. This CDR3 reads CASSSMPGPWRDTGELFF. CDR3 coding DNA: TGTGCCAGCAGTTCGATGCCAGGGCCTTGGAGGGACACCGGGGAGCTGTTTTTT.

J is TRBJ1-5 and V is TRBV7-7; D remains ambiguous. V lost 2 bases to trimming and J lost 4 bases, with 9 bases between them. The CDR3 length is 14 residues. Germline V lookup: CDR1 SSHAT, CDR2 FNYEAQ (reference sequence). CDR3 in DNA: TGTGCCAGCAGCTTACGCGGACCTAATCAGCCCCAGCATTTT. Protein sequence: CASSLRGPNQPQHF.

In DNA form, the CDR3 reads TGTGCCAGCAGCTTAATCCGGGGCACCGGGGAGCTGTTTTTT. Amino acids: CASSLIRGTGELFF. J is TRBJ2-2 and V is TRBV11-2, with D perhaps matching TRBD2 (5 bases). Germline V gene data show CDR1 as SGHAT and CDR2 as FQNNGV. The V end lost 2 bases, the J end lost 4 bases, and 8 bases lay between the germline ends. This CDR3 has 14 residues.

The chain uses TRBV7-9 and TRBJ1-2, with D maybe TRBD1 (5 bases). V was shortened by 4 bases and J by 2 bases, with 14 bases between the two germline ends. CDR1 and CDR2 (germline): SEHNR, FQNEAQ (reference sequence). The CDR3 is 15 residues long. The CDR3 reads CASSSPWGVNYGYTF. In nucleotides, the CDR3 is TGTGCCAGCAGCTCACCCTGGGGGGTGAACTATGGCTACACCTTC.